This T cell receptor (beta chain) was sequenced for a study of T cell responses to AZD1222 COVID-19 vaccine. The wider study: Second-dose intervals near 4 or 12 weeks were combined.

Clones were sequenced by immunoSEQ multiplex PCR, and TCRdb holds only the in-frame ones, with some missing. Among roughly 130,000 clones listed, 88% were seen once. The clonotype was recovered from an adult in good health. Sequenced material: peripheral blood, taken on day 0 of AZD1222 vaccination.

The chain's CDR3 is CASSPNGGGPSNQPQHF. The CDR3 nucleotides are TGTGCCAGCAGTCCCAACGGGGGGGGGCCTAGCAATCAGCCCCAGCATTTT. The chain is built from TRBV28 and TRBJ1-5, with a possible D match to TRBD1 (6 bases). The CDR3 has 17 residues. V lost 5 bases and J 0 bases, leaving 17 bases between the germline ends. Germline V gene lookup returns CDR1 MDHEN and CDR2 SYDVKM.